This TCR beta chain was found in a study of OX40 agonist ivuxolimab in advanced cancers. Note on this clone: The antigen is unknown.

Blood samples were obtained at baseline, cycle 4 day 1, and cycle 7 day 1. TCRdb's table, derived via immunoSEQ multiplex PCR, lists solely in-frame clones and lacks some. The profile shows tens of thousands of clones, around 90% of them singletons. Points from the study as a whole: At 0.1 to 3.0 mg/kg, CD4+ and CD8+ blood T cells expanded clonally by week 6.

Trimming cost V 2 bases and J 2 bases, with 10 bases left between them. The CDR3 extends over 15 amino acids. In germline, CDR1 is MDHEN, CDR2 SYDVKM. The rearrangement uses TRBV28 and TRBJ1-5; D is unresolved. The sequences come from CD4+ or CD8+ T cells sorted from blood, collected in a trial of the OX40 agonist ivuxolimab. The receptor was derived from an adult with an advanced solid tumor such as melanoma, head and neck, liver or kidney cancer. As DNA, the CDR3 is TGTGCCAGCAGTTTAGAGGGCACGGGCAATCAGCCCCAGCATTTT. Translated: CASSLEGTGNQPQHF.